This entry is about one T cell receptor beta chain. Original data processing: Estimates of nucleated cell counts were drawn from the amplification of reference gene primers. Clones were sequenced by immunoSEQ multiplex PCR, and TCRdb holds only the in-frame ones, with some missing. V and J calls and clone size are given by that table; D and trimming were obtained from the DNA. The data show around 270,000 clones, 75% to 90% seen once. The V gene's germline CDR1 is SGHDT and CDR2 YYEEEE. V gave up 4 bases and J gave up 4 bases, with 12 bases separating them. The CDR3 covers 13 residues. These data belong to a study of blood T cell repertoires in COVID-19. Study summary: Acute and convalescent COVID-19 specimens originated in the United States, Italy and Spain. The analysed material was cDNA or gDNA that came from T cells, B-cell-depleted T cells, or PBMCs.

This receptor was taken from a man aged 40-55 years with acute or convalescent COVID-19. Source material: peripheral blood. The J gene is TRBJ2-7, the V gene TRBV5-6; weak D call: TRBD1 (5 bases). CDR3 loop: CASSNKGIYEQYF. DNA for the CDR3: TGTGCCAGCAGCAATAAGGGGATTTACGAGCAGTACTTC. The whole variable domain, remainder taken from reference TRBV5-6 and TRBJ2-7, is DAGVTQSPTHLIKTRGQQVTLRCSPKSGHDTVSWYQQALGQGPQFIFQYYEEEERQRGNFPDRFSGHQFPNYSSELNVNALLLGDSALYLCASSNKGIYEQYFGPGTRLTVT.